The present T cell receptor beta chain was sequenced within a study of cytomegalovirus exposure and HLA in healthy donors. Study in general: As an earlier analysis found, roughly 180 million T cells yielded 90 million to 140 million unique TCR beta sequences.

Findings and limits, study-wide: TCR beta V segments were, for the most part, productive about 87% or about 30% of the time in an earlier analysis. V- and J-gene trimming of TCR beta was linked (in a later analysis) to a missense DCLRE1C variant.

Primers: 60 Vbeta forward and 13 Jbeta reverse. Here immunoSEQ multiplex PCR was the method, and the copy in TCRdb shows in-frame clones only, minus some. The sample holds some 160,000 clones, 77% seen once. Concerning this clone itself: Its antigen is unknown.

Germline lookup yields CDR1 SGHRS and CDR2 YFSETQ. This CDR3 has 14 amino acids. The J segment lost 5 bases and the V segment lost 6 bases, leaving 9 bases of the junction unmatched. The sequencing input was PBMCs. This TCR came from a woman aged 25 to 39 in good health and CMV-seronegative. This sequence joins TRBV5-1 and TRBJ2-7, with 9 bases identical to TRBD1. In DNA form, the CDR3 reads TGCGCCAGCACCTCACAGGGGGCGCCCGACGAGCAGTACTTC. Translating it yields CASTSQGAPDEQYF.